This is a list of T cell receptor beta chains from one sample in a study of T cell repertoires in cytomegalovirus infection. These TCRs' antigens remain unknown. TCRdb ran MiXCR on the reads and lists one entry per CDR3 protein. Among 750,000 to 900,000 distinct CDR3 sequences listed, 25% to 35% were seen once. The source was cultured CD8+ T cells from PBMCs, collected from culture after CMV antigen stimulation. The receptors stem from a human donor in good health (CMV status not recorded). Some clones in this sample may be carry-over from other donors' samples. Each CDR3 is given with its conserved first and last residue. The order of the fields is V gene, D gene, J gene, clone size, CDR3 protein, CDR3 DNA. A D gene is named only where the DNA matches it firmly. Only some rows state a clone size, as once, few, many or a class for expanded clones.

TRBV7-9	-	TRBJ2-5	-	CASSLEIARETQYF	TGTGCCAGCAGCTTAGAGATAGCTCGAGAGACCCAGTACTTC
TRBV7-6	-	TRBJ2-3	-	CASSPPGFSTDTQYF	TGTGCCAGCAGCCCGCCGGGGTTTTCCACAGATACGCAGTATTTT
TRBV4-1	-	TRBJ2-1	-	CASSQTLSGAGDGSSYNEQFF	TGCGCCAGCAGCCAAACTCTATCCGGAGCAGGGGACGGTAGCTCCTACAATGAGCAGTTCTTC
TRBV20-1	-	TRBJ2-7	-	CSARDEWDTSYEQYF	TGCAGTGCTAGAGATGAATGGGACACTTCCTACGAGCAGTACTTC
TRBV6-1	TRBD1	TRBJ1-1	few	CASGGTGVGTEAFF	TGTGCCAGCGGGGGGACAGGGGTAGGCACTGAAGCTTTCTTT
TRBV2	-	TRBJ2-7	few	CASMTRGFSYEQYF	TGTGCCAGCATGACGAGGGGGTTCTCCTACGAGCAGTACTTC
TRBV20-1	TRBD1	TRBJ1-5	-	CSARDLEGAGNQPQHF	TGCAGTGCTAGAGATCTAGAGGGGGCGGGCAATCAGCCCCAGCATTTT
TRBV4-1	-	TRBJ2-3	-	CASSQVSPRGGGDTQYF	TGCGCCAGCAGCCAAGTCTCCCCCAGGGGTGGAGGAGATACGCAGTATTTT
TRBV25-1	-	TRBJ1-2	-	CASSVNPYGYTF	TGTGCCAGCAGTGTTAATCCGTATGGCTACACCTTC
TRBV19	-	TRBJ2-2	-	CASTPGANTGELFF	TGTGCCAGTACCCCGGGGGCGAACACCGGGGAGCTGTTTTTT
TRBV5-1	-	TRBJ1-1	-	CASSSPDGGQRWTEAFF	TGCGCCAGCAGCTCCCCCGACGGGGGGCAGCGATGGACTGAAGCTTTCTTT
TRBV7-2	TRBD1	TRBJ1-6	many	CASSSWGQSSYNSPLHF	TGTGCCAGCAGCTCCTGGGGACAGAGCTCCTATAATTCACCCCTCCACTTT
TRBV7-6	-	TRBJ2-2	few	CASSNGVGTGELFF	TGTGCCAGCAGCAACGGGGTCGGCACCGGGGAGCTGTTTTTT
TRBV7-8	-	TRBJ1-4	few	CASSFGRRVTTNEKLFF	TGTGCCAGCAGCTTCGGACGGAGAGTAACAACTAATGAAAAACTGTTTTTT
TRBV9	-	TRBJ2-3	few	CASSPDGDADTQYF	TGTGCCAGCAGCCCCGACGGGGACGCAGATACGCAGTATTTT
TRBV7-2	TRBD2	TRBJ2-1	many	CASGKVAGASYNEQFF	TGTGCCAGCGGTAAAGTAGCGGGGGCGTCCTACAATGAGCAGTTCTTC
TRBV4-1	-	TRBJ1-5	once	CASSQSTENQPQHF	TGCGCCAGCAGCCAATCGACAGAGAATCAGCCCCAGCATTTT
TRBV20-1	-	TRBJ2-7	few	CSARDPTGLSYEQYF	TGCAGTGCTAGAGACCCAACAGGACTGTCCTACGAGCAGTACTTC
TRBV6-2/TRBV6-3	-	TRBJ2-1	few	CATQDGSSYNEQFF	TGTGCCACTCAGGACGGGAGCTCCTACAATGAGCAGTTCTTC
TRBV7-6	-	TRBJ1-2	-	CASSLGPLDGYTF	TGTGCCAGCAGCCTGGGACCCTTAGATGGCTACACCTTC
TRBV27	TRBD1	TRBJ1-1	few	CATRTGNSEAFF	TGTGCCACGAGGACAGGGAACTCTGAAGCTTTCTTT
TRBV7-9	TRBD1	TRBJ1-5	-	CASSTTGDGNQPQHF	TGTGCCAGCAGCACAACAGGGGACGGCAATCAGCCCCAGCATTTT
TRBV7-3	-	TRBJ2-3	-	CASSSLPPQVYF	TGTGCCAGCAGCTCACTTCCTCCACAGGTGTATTTT
TRBV4-1	-	TRBJ2-1	-	CASSQRGGSSYNEQFF	TGCGCCAGCAGCCAAAGGGGGGGAAGCTCCTACAATGAGCAGTTCTTC
TRBV5-1	-	TRBJ2-1	once	CASSSGVDYNEQFF	TGCGCCAGCAGCTCGGGAGTGGACTACAATGAGCAGTTCTTC
TRBV10-3	-	TRBJ2-7	-	CATGATGRQSSYEQYF	TGTGCCACAGGGGCCACGGGGCGTCAAAGCTCCTACGAGCAGTACTTC
TRBV4-1	-	TRBJ1-1	many	CASSHGGNTEAFF	TGCGCCAGCAGCCACGGGGGGAACACTGAAGCTTTCTTT
TRBV19	TRBD1	TRBJ1-5	few	CASSSGGLNQPQHF	TGTGCCAGTAGTTCAGGGGGCCTCAATCAGCCCCAGCATTTT
TRBV20-1	TRBD1	TRBJ1-2	-	CSALGQANYGYTF	TGCAGTGCTCTCGGACAGGCAAACTATGGCTACACCTTC
TRBV6-5	-	TRBJ2-7	few	CASSYGPKLTYEQYF	TGTGCCAGCAGTTACGGGCCGAAGCTAACCTACGAGCAGTACTTC
TRBV7-2	TRBD2	TRBJ2-5	-	CASSPHGLAGGWQETQYF	TGTGCCAGCAGCCCGCACGGACTAGCGGGGGGTTGGCAAGAGACCCAGTACTTC
TRBV7-4	TRBD1	TRBJ1-5	-	CASSPQGAIQPQHF	TGTGCCAGCAGCCCACAGGGGGCCATTCAGCCCCAGCATTTT
TRBV6-6	-	TRBJ2-6	few	CASSPILRDWVSSGANVLTF	TGTGCCAGCAGTCCCATCCTTCGGGACTGGGTGTCCTCTGGGGCCAACGTCCTGACTTTC
TRBV10-3	-	TRBJ1-2	-	CAIEGGHGYTF	TGTGCCATCGAGGGGGGTCATGGCTACACCTTC
TRBV7-2	-	TRBJ1-4	many	CASSTWMNEKLFF	TGTGCCAGCAGCACATGGATGAATGAAAAACTGTTTTTT
TRBV6-5	TRBD1	TRBJ1-1	few	CASSYTHDRVGGEAFF	TGTGCCAGCAGTTATACCCACGACAGGGTGGGCGGTGAAGCTTTCTTT
TRBV20-1	TRBD2	TRBJ2-1	-	CSARQRGGRDEQFF	TGCAGTGCTAGACAGCGGGGGGGCAGGGATGAGCAGTTCTTC
TRBV7-8	-	TRBJ2-7	many	CASRDSGGAYEQYF	TGTGCCAGCAGGGACTCGGGGGGCGCTTACGAGCAGTACTTC
TRBV7-9	-	TRBJ2-2	few	CASSPPHTGYDLPGELFF	TGTGCCAGCAGCCCCCCCCACACAGGGTACGATCTTCCCGGGGAGCTGTTTTTT
TRBV7-6	TRBD1	TRBJ1-1	few	CASSPSGTGDTEAFF	TGTGCCAGCAGCCCCAGCGGGACAGGGGATACTGAAGCTTTCTTT
TRBV27	-	TRBJ1-5	many	CASGQPQHF	TGTGCCAGCGGTCAGCCCCAGCATTTT
TRBV7-6	-	TRBJ2-3	-	CASSLQGGAADTQYF	TGTGCCAGCAGCTTACAGGGGGGGGCCGCAGATACGCAGTATTTT
TRBV7-6	-	TRBJ1-5	-	CASSLDTDRQPQHF	TGTGCCAGCAGCTTAGACACAGACCGCCAGCCCCAGCATTTT
TRBV7-6	-	TRBJ2-7	many	CASSLYRENEQYF	TGTGCCAGCAGCTTATACAGGGAGAACGAGCAGTACTTC
TRBV12-3/TRBV12-4	-	TRBJ1-3	-	CASSFYRDIFLLGGNTIYF	TGTGCCAGCAGTTTCTACCGGGACATATTCCTTCTTGGGGGAAACACCATATATTTT
TRBV7-9	TRBD1	TRBJ1-1	-	CASRSGGWNTEAFF	TGTGCCAGCCGTTCAGGGGGCTGGAACACTGAAGCTTTCTTT
TRBV7-6	TRBD1	TRBJ2-1	-	CASSLATGGYGGSSYNEQFF	TGTGCCAGCAGCTTAGCGACAGGGGGCTACGGGGGGAGCTCCTACAATGAGCAGTTCTTC
TRBV7-2	-	TRBJ1-4	many	CASSLARDEKLFF	TGTGCCAGCAGCTTAGCGCGGGATGAAAAACTGTTTTTT
TRBV6-2/TRBV6-3	TRBD1	TRBJ1-2	few	CASSPTDDRVYGYTF	TGTGCCAGCAGTCCAACGGACGACAGGGTCTATGGCTACACCTTC
TRBV27	TRBD2	TRBJ2-5	-	CASSFQLAGKETQYF	TGTGCCAGCAGTTTTCAACTAGCGGGGAAAGAGACCCAGTACTTC
TRBV7-6	-	TRBJ2-5	-	CASRPRGSVQETQYF	TGTGCCAGCAGGCCCCGGGGCAGCGTCCAAGAGACCCAGTACTTC
TRBV7-2	-	TRBJ2-5	-	CASSLRKLGDRETQYF	TGTGCCAGCAGCTTAAGGAAACTAGGAGATCGAGAGACCCAGTACTTC
TRBV7-6	-	TRBJ2-2	few	CASSLAGGLGGELFF	TGTGCCAGCAGCTTAGCCGGGGGGCTGGGCGGGGAGCTGTTTTTT
TRBV6-1	-	TRBJ1-6	-	CASIQDAYNSPLHF	TGTGCCAGCATCCAGGACGCTTATAATTCACCCCTCCACTTT
TRBV7-6	-	TRBJ2-3	many	CASSLALGGTDTQYF	TGTGCCAGCAGCTTAGCGCTGGGTGGCACAGATACGCAGTATTTT
TRBV19	TRBD1	TRBJ1-6	few	CASRTLDRDSPLHF	TGTGCCAGTAGGACCTTGGACAGGGATTCACCCCTCCACTTT
TRBV7-8	-	TRBJ2-1	many	CASSFLYNEQFF	TGTGCCAGCAGCTTCCTCTACAATGAGCAGTTCTTC
TRBV12-3/TRBV12-4	TRBD1	TRBJ1-1	-	CASSFSPSTGAEAFF	TGTGCCAGCAGTTTTTCGCCCTCCACAGGGGCTGAAGCTTTCTTT
TRBV7-2	TRBD1	TRBJ2-2	few	CASSFSLRDRANTGELFF	TGTGCCAGCAGCTTTTCGCTCCGGGACAGGGCGAACACCGGGGAGCTGTTTTTT
TRBV20-1	TRBD2	TRBJ2-1	-	CSARDGWGGYNEQFF	TGCAGTGCTAGAGATGGCTGGGGGGGTTACAATGAGCAGTTCTTC